The 5 T cell receptor beta chains in this list originate from one sample, sequenced in a study of blood T cell repertoires in COVID-19. Assay: immunoSEQ multiplex PCR; the TCRdb copy retains only in-frame clones and omits some. The table shows around 110,000 clones, with approximately 90% occurring only once. Sequences were obtained from peripheral blood. The origin of the receptors is a man in his forties with acute or convalescent COVID-19.

This CDR3 is CASSPGTGGRYGYTF. CDR3 sequence (DNA): TGTGCCAGCAGCCCCGGGACAGGGGGACGATATGGCTACACCTTC. The rearrangement links TRBV6-5 to TRBJ1-2; the match to TRBD1 covers 11 bases. Germline V gene lookup returns CDR1 MNHEY and CDR2 SVGAGI. J lost 5 bases, V lost 6 bases, and 8 bases had no gene match. The CDR3 has 15 residues.

This clone was seen once. The V call is TRBV2, the J call TRBJ1-2, with a tentative D call TRBD1 (5 bases). The germline V gene has CDR1 SNHLY and CDR2 FYNNEI. Trimming pared 6 bases from V and 2 bases from J, leaving 10 bases between. CDR3 length equals 13 residues. This chain's CDR3 is CASSGHQNYGYTF. The CDR3 coding sequence is TGTGCCAGCAGCGGACACCAAAACTATGGCTACACCTTC. Filled out from reference TRBV2 and TRBJ1-2, the complete variable domain reads EPEVTQTPSHQVTQMGQEVILRCVPISNHLYFYWYRQILGQKVEFLVSFYNNEISEKSEIFDDQFSVERPDGSNFTLKIRSTKLEDSAMYFCASSGHQNYGYTFGSGTRLTVV.

V usage is TRBV30 and J usage is TRBJ2-3; 7 nucleotides align to TRBD2. Germline CDR1 GTSNPN, CDR2 SVGIG (reference sequence). The CDR3 loop spans 13 amino acids. V was pared by 2 bases and J by 4 bases, with 3 bases of the junction left unmatched. The CDR3 sequence is CAWSWEGPDTQYF. In DNA form, the CDR3 reads TGTGCCTGGAGTTGGGAGGGCCCAGATACGCAGTATTTT.

This clone was observed a single time. The V and J genes are TRBV7-9 and TRBJ2-7; 7 nucleotides align to TRBD1. CDR1 SEHNR and CDR2 FQNEAQ come from the germline V gene (reference sequence). CDR3 length: 15 residues. The V gene end was trimmed by 4 bases and the J gene end by 5 bases; junction bases not matched to a gene: 11. CDR3 loop: CASSSSTGPLNEQYF. CDR3 coding DNA: TGTGCCAGCAGCTCATCGACAGGGCCACTCAACGAGCAGTACTTC.

This clone has only one observation. The genes are TRBV30 and TRBJ1-1; 8 bases are shared with TRBD1. V was pared by 2 bases and J by 4 bases, with 6 bases of the junction left unmatched. The CDR3 extends over 14 amino acids. Germline V gives CDR1 GTSNPN, CDR2 SVGIG (reference sequence). The CDR3 DNA follows: TGTGCCTGGAGTCCGGACAGGGCGGTCACTGAAGCTTTCTTT. As protein: CAWSPDRAVTEAFF.